What follows describes a single T cell receptor beta chain. Authors' processing steps: Estimated nucleated cell counts came from reference gene primer amplification. Assay: immunoSEQ multiplex PCR; the TCRdb copy retains only in-frame clones and omits some. The DNA gave D and trimming, while V, J and clone size come from that table. In the table there are more than 110,000 clones, approximately 90% of which are singletons. CDR1 is LGHNA, CDR2 YSLEER, per germline. The CDR3 loop spans 15 amino acids. Trimming left V 0 bases short and J 0 bases short, with 9 bases between. The sample is drawn from a study of blood T cell repertoires in COVID-19. About the study: Samples came from the United States, Italy and Spain, spanning acute and convalescent COVID-19. The analysed material was cDNA or gDNA that came from T cells, B-cell-depleted T cells, or PBMCs.

The sequenced material came from peripheral blood. The source is a woman in her 40s with acute or convalescent COVID-19. The chain combines TRBV4-3 with TRBJ2-7; D is unclear. In nucleotides, the CDR3 is TGCGCCAGCAGCCAAGATACGTATAGCTCCTACGAGCAGTACTTC. Amino acid sequence: CASSQDTYSSYEQYF.